Described below is a single TCR beta chain sequence and its context. What it recognizes is unknown. The sample is drawn from a study of cytomegalovirus exposure and HLA in healthy donors. Overall study findings and caveats: Reported performance of the classifier showed diagnosis of cytomegalovirus status with high specificity and sensitivity. Analysis performed later showed TCR beta chains linked to HLA being more clonally expanded than equally common others. Later analysis showed TCR association rates varying by HLA locus, highest for DRB1 and lowest for HLA-C.

The CDR3 extends over 11 amino acids. The germline CDR1 and CDR2 sequences are SEHNR and FQNEAQ (reference sequence). In the PCR, 60 Vbeta and 13 Jbeta primers were used. As processed by the authors: In a later analysis, the count reached 82 million or so unique TCR beta chains, with roughly 12 million shared. Profiling relied on immunoSEQ multiplex PCR, and the TCRdb table lists in-frame clones only, not all of them. That table supplies the V and J calls and clone size; D and trimming were determined from the DNA. The repertoire holds approximately 160,000 clones, with approximately 72% as singletons.

The clonotype comes from a man aged 45 to 65 in good health and CMV-seronegative. This rearrangement joins TRBV7-9 to TRBJ2-5; D is uncertain. The J call may not be correct, given that the DNA end is closer to TRBJ2-7. The specimen was PBMCs. The CDR3 region has the DNA TGTGCCAGCAGCTTCGAATTCGAGCAGTACTTC. The encoded protein is CASSFEFEQYF.